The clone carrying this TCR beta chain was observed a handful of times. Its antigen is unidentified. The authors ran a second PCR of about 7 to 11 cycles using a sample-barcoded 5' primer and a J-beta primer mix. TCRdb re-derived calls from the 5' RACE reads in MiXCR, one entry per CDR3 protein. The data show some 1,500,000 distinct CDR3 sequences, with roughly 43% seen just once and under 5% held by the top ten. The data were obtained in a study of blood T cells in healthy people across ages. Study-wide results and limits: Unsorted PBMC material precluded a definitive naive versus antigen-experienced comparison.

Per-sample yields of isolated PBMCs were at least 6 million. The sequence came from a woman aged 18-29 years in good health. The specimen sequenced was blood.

The CDR3 spells CASSLVGDLVQYF. DNA for the CDR3: TGTGCCAGCAGCTTAGTGGGAGATTTGGTGCAGTACTTC. The genes are TRBV7-9 and TRBJ2-7; D may be TRBD2 (5 bases). The V gene lost 1 base and the J gene lost 9 bases, with 13 bases spanning the gap. This CDR3 region has 13 residues. Per the germline V gene, CDR1 is SEHNR and CDR2 is FQNEAQ (reference sequence).